This entry lists 11 T cell receptor beta chains sequenced from one sample in a study of CD8 T cells in Susac syndrome. An input of roughly 0.45 to 1 ug of RNA was subjected to reverse transcription using random hexamers. TCRdb recomputed calls from the immunoSEQ multiplex PCR reads with MiXCR, one row per CDR3 protein. The profile covers tens of thousands of distinct CDR3 sequences, with approximately 94% appearing a single time and about 0.48% taken by the ten largest. Sequencing was performed on CD8+ T cells from PBMCs. These receptors all stem from a human donor with Susac syndrome.

This clonotype was detected once. The V call is TRBV12-3 or TRBV12-4, the J call TRBJ2-7, with D unclear. The CDR3 has 12 residues. The V and J ends lost 5 bases and 0 bases respectively, with 5 bases between them. The CDR3 loop is CASSESSYEQYF. In nucleotides, the CDR3 is TGTGCCAGCAGTGAGAGCTCCTACGAGCAGTACTTC.

The chain links TRBV29-1 to TRBJ2-7; maybe TRBD1 (5 bases). CDR1 is SQVTM, CDR2 ANQGSEA, per germline. The CDR3 spans 15 residues. V was cut by 1 base and J by 3 bases, with 16 bases left in between. The chain's CDR3 is CSVEARTIHRYEQYF. CDR3 nucleotides: TGCAGCGTTGAAGCAAGGACAATCCATCGCTACGAGCAGTACTTC.

This chain uses TRBV27 with TRBJ2-5; D uncertain. Germline V gene sequence: CDR1 MNHEY, CDR2 SMNVEV (reference sequence). The CDR3 is 13 amino acids. V was pared by 5 bases and J by 5 bases, with 12 bases between. CDR3 region: CASSGQAYETQYF. In DNA form, the CDR3 reads TGTGCCAGCAGTGGGCAGGCCTATGAGACCCAGTACTTC.

The chain carries TRBV2 and TRBJ2-5, with a possible D match to TRBD1 (6 bases). V lost 5 bases to trimming and J lost 2 bases, with 15 bases between them. CDR3 length equals 15 residues. Germline CDR1 reads SNHLY; CDR2 reads FYNNEI. CDR3 in DNA: TGTGCCAGCAGTAGTTCAGGGGCGGTTCAAGAGACCCAGTACTTC. Protein sequence: CASSSSGAVQETQYF.

V and J are TRBV7-9 and TRBJ1-1; D is ambiguous. Per germline, CDR1 SEHNR and CDR2 FQNEAQ (reference sequence). The CDR3 totals 13 residues. The V gene lost 8 bases and the J gene lost 5 bases, with 15 bases spanning the gap. The CDR3, as DNA: TGTGCCAGCGGAACACCTCTCAGGACTGAAGCTTTCTTT. Encoded protein: CASGTPLRTEAFF.

This chain links TRBV7-9 with TRBJ2-1; 7 bases line up with TRBD1. Per the germline V gene, CDR1 is SEHNR and CDR2 is FQNEAQ (reference sequence). The V and J ends lost 6 bases and 8 bases, in that order; junction bases with no gene match: 16. The CDR3 runs to 16 residues. The CDR3 nucleotides are TGTGCCAGCAGTCACCGACAGGGCATCCCCTTCGATGAGCAGTTCTTC. Its translation is CASSHRQGIPFDEQFF.

The chain employs TRBV7-2 and TRBJ1-4; D remains ambiguous. This CDR3 spans 14 amino acids. V lost 3 bases and J 4 bases, leaving 9 bases between the germline ends. Germline-derived CDR1 and CDR2 are SGHTA and FQGNSA. The CDR3 nucleotides read TGTGCCAGCAGCTTCGGACGGAATAATGAAAAACTGTTTTTT. Translation: CASSFGRNNEKLFF.

This sequence joins TRBV4-1 and TRBJ2-2; 7 bases match TRBD2. J lost 6 bases, V lost 3 bases, and 4 bases had no gene match. The germline V gene has CDR1 MGHRA and CDR2 YSYEKL. The CDR3 has 14 amino acids. The CDR3 region is CASSHTTSPGELFF. The CDR3 DNA is TGCGCCAGCAGCCACACGACTAGCCCCGGGGAGCTGTTTTTT.

J is TRBJ1-2 and V is TRBV29-1; D call uncertain. Germline CDR1 reads SQVTM; CDR2 reads ANQGSEA. V was pared by 3 bases and J by 3 bases, with 11 bases between. The CDR3 covers 13 residues. The CDR3 coding sequence is TGCAGCGTTGAGTTTTCCGATTACTATGGCTACACCTTC. Its translation: CSVEFSDYYGYTF.

This chain joins TRBV12-3 or TRBV12-4 and TRBJ1-5; maybe TRBD1 (5 bases). CDR3 size: 14 residues. V shed 3 bases and J shed 6 bases, with 12 bases lying between them. This CDR3 reads CASSLVRGGQPQHF. The CDR3 DNA sequence: TGTGCCAGCAGTTTGGTACGGGGGGGTCAGCCCCAGCATTTT.

This clonotype was observed a single time. The chain employs TRBV18 and TRBJ2-2; the D is unclear. The CDR3 runs to 15 residues. Per germline, CDR1 KGHSH and CDR2 LQKENI. V lost 0 bases, J lost 4 bases, and 9 bases lay in between. The CDR3 here is CASSPPRTLTGELFF. The CDR3 nucleotides are TGTGCCAGCTCACCACCACGGACCCTCACCGGGGAGCTGTTTTTT.